The T cell receptor (beta chain) under discussion was sequenced for a study of blood T cell repertoires in COVID-19. The overall study: The United States, Italy and Spain provided the acute and convalescent COVID-19 samples. T cells, B-cell-depleted T cells, or PBMCs supplied cDNA or gDNA.

Methods used by the authors: Amplification from reference gene primers served as the basis for estimated nucleated cell counts. Sequencing was performed with immunoSEQ multiplex PCR; in TCRdb, only in-frame clones are kept and a portion is missing. The V and J calls and clone size are taken from that table; D and trimming were inferred from the DNA. The repertoire holds approximately 350,000 clones, with approximately 90% as singletons. This CDR3 spans 15 amino acids. Germline values: CDR1 LNHDA, CDR2 SQIVND (reference sequence). The V and J ends lost 2 bases and 0 bases respectively, with 7 bases between them.

The chain has TRBV19 and TRBJ2-2; D unresolved. The sample consisted of peripheral blood. The TCR sequence derives from a woman aged 18-29 years who had recovered from COVID-19. CDR3 residues: CASSIFSSNTGELFF. The CDR3 nucleotides read TGTGCCAGTAGTATATTCAGTTCGAACACCGGGGAGCTGTTTTTT.